This TCR beta chain was captured in a study of OX40 agonist ivuxolimab in advanced cancers. Using immunoSEQ multiplex PCR, the repertoire was profiled, and TCRdb retains in-frame clones only, with some absent. The sample lists tens of thousands of clones, approximately 83% occurring once. CDR3 size: 19 residues. The input for sequencing was CD4+ or CD8+ T cells sorted from blood, taken in a trial of the OX40 agonist ivuxolimab. The sequence was obtained from an adult with an advanced solid tumor such as melanoma, head and neck, liver or kidney cancer. This chain joins TRBV21-1 and TRBJ2-3; the D call in the table, TRBD1, was not verified against the DNA. TRBV21-1 is a known pseudogene. This CDR3 reads CASSKDSKTRDRGTDTQYF. The CDR3 region has the DNA TGTGCCAGCAGCAAAGATTCTAAAACCCGGGACAGGGGCACAGATACGCAGTATTTT.